These 8 T cell receptor beta chains came from one sample sequenced in a study of blood T cells in healthy people across ages (dated by TCRdb to 2015 to 2017). The library was generated by 5' RACE. TCRdb records Illumina HiSeq 2500 as the sequencer. The second PCR ran for about 6 to 12 cycles and used a J-beta primer mix along with a sample-barcoded 5' primer. The public sequencing data were trimmed at Q25 with fastp and processed into clonotypes with MiXCR by TCRdb, which kept only in-frame beta chains. Every distinct CDR3 protein forms one entry, paired with its most common genes and DNA. The sample table holds about 570,000 distinct CDR3 sequences, of which approximately 27% were seen once. The top ten clones comprise roughly 20% of the sample. The sequencing sample was made of blood. The receptor source for this set is a woman in her sixties or seventies in good health.

The chain employs TRBV12-3 or TRBV12-4 and TRBJ1-3; D may be TRBD1 (5 bases). Between the trimmed V and J ends, which lost 3 bases and 0 bases, there was a span of 9 bases. This CDR3 is built from 15 residues. Here the CDR3 reads CASSLGGDSGNTIYF. As DNA, the CDR3 is TGTGCCAGCAGTTTGGGAGGGGACTCTGGAAACACCATATATTTT.

This clonotype was detected a few times. The V and J genes are TRBV6-2 or TRBV6-3 and TRBJ2-7, with no clear D. The germline V gene has CDR1 MNHEY and CDR2 SVGEGT. Trimming stripped 6 bases from V and 4 bases from J, with 10 bases between. The length of the CDR3 is 12 residues. The CDR3 DNA is TGTGCCAGCAGGTACGGAATATACGAGCAGTACTTC. Protein product: CASRYGIYEQYF.

The genes are TRBV20-1 and TRBJ1-6; 9 bases fit TRBD1. The V gene end was trimmed by 6 bases and the J gene end by 6 bases; junction bases not matched to a gene: 3. Per germline, CDR1 DFQATT and CDR2 SNEGSKA (reference sequence). The CDR3 runs 13 residues. The CDR3 DNA reads as TGCAGTGCATGGGACAGGGTTAATTCACCCCTCCACTTT. Encoded protein: CSAWDRVNSPLHF.

The V call is TRBV10-3, the J call TRBJ1-6, with D hard to call. This CDR3 comprises 14 residues. Germline-derived CDR1 and CDR2 are ENHRY and SYGVKD. The germline V and J ends were trimmed by 4 bases and 4 bases, with 8 bases remaining between them. CDR3 region: CAISGRDYNSPLHF. The CDR3 nucleotides are TGTGCCATCAGTGGCAGAGATTATAATTCACCCCTCCACTTT.

V usage is TRBV30 and J usage is TRBJ1-2; perhaps TRBD1 as D (5 bases). Between the trimmed V and J ends, which lost 3 bases and 3 bases, there was a span of 8 bases. Germline loops: CDR1 GTSNPN, CDR2 SVGIG (reference sequence). This CDR3 contains 12 residues. The CDR3 reads CAWSSGYYGYTF. CDR3 nucleotide sequence: TGTGCCTGGAGCTCAGGGTACTATGGCTACACCTTC.

The chain links TRBV29-1 to TRBJ2-4; tentative D call: TRBD2 (7 bases). This CDR3 is 13 amino acids long. CDR1 and CDR2 (germline): SQVTM, ANQGSEA. V lost 5 bases and J 9 bases, leaving 17 bases between the germline ends. The CDR3 is CSVQRGARGIQYF. CDR3 bases: TGCAGCGTTCAACGGGGGGCGCGGGGCATTCAGTACTTC.

The CDR3 spells CASSFQSANTGELFF. In DNA form, the CDR3 reads TGTGCCAGCAGCTTTCAGTCGGCGAACACCGGGGAGCTGTTTTTT. V usage is TRBV7-2 and J usage is TRBJ2-2; D is ambiguous. Deletions cut 3 bases from V and 0 bases from J, with 8 bases between. Germline CDR1 and CDR2: SGHTA and FQGNSA. The CDR3 is made up of 15 amino acids.

This clonotype was recorded a few times. The chain combines TRBV7-2 with TRBJ1-6; D is undetermined. Germline loops: CDR1 SGHTA, CDR2 FQGNSA. This CDR3 comprises 14 residues. Trimming took off 3 bases at V and 4 bases at J, with 7 bases between the two ends. The CDR3 is CASSFEWYNSPLHF. CDR3 coding DNA: TGTGCCAGCAGCTTTGAGTGGTATAATTCACCCCTCCACTTT.